This record looks at one TCR beta chain sequence and its context. As yet, its antigen is unknown. Naive CD45RA+ and memory CD45RA-negative subsets were split from CD4+ cells. The data stem from a study of shared clonotypes between healthy human individuals. Study in general: Those who served as donors were a couple of women and a few men between the ages of 18 and 49.

Overall study findings and caveats: Sampling used blood alone; tissue repertoires probably differ.

Germline V gene lookup returns CDR1 SGHVS and CDR2 FQNEAQ. V gave up 0 bases and J gave up 12 bases, with 18 bases separating them. This CDR3 is built from 15 residues. Generated by immunoSEQ multiplex PCR, the TCRdb table keeps only in-frame clones and is missing some. The sample has more than 850,000 clones; around three quarters are singletons. The clonotype was recovered from a man aged 18 to 29 in good health. Some clones in this sample may be carry-over from other donors' samples. The V gene is TRBV7-8, the J gene TRBJ2-1; TRBD1 or TRBD2 may be the D gene (5 bases each). Sequencing used memory CD4+ T cells from PBMCs. Subset of the sample: CD45RA-negative fraction. The CDR3 protein is CASSLALGTNRGQFF. Here the CDR3 DNA reads TGTGCCAGCAGCTTAGCTCTAGGGACCAACCGAGGGCAGTTCTTC.